A selection of T cell receptor beta chains follows, all from one sample in a study of blood T cell repertoires in COVID-19. The protocol was immunoSEQ multiplex PCR, while the TCRdb copy is restricted to in-frame clones and leaves out a portion. The table has almost 30,000 clones, 60% to 80% seen once. The sample comprised peripheral blood. These receptors were obtained from a woman between 65 and 79 years old with acute or convalescent COVID-19. Both conserved end residues are part of each CDR3. Each record gives: CDR3 protein, V gene, D gene, J gene, clone size. The D gene is left open where the match is weak. A row's size may be missing; if present it is once, few, many or a size class.

CDR3 protein: CASSRRQQGGEAFF
V gene: TRBV19
D gene: NA
J gene: TRBJ1-1
clone size: NA

CDR3 protein: CASSVLQYTEAFF
V gene: TRBV9
D gene: NA
J gene: TRBJ1-1
clone size: NA

CDR3 protein: CASSSDRAPYEQYF
V gene: TRBV7-9
D gene: TRBD1
J gene: TRBJ2-7
clone size: NA

CDR3 protein: CAWSQTRGGDQYF
V gene: TRBV30
D gene: NA
J gene: TRBJ2-4
clone size: NA

CDR3 protein: CASSRGGSHNEQFF
V gene: TRBV28
D gene: TRBD2
J gene: TRBJ2-1
clone size: NA

CDR3 protein: CASSLRGQAYEQYF
V gene: TRBV27
D gene: TRBD1
J gene: TRBJ2-7
clone size: NA

CDR3 protein: CASSYGQPNTEAFF
V gene: TRBV6-5
D gene: NA
J gene: TRBJ1-1
clone size: NA

CDR3 protein: CATSRKSYNEQFF
V gene: TRBV24-1
D gene: NA
J gene: TRBJ2-1
clone size: NA

CDR3 protein: CASRRDGFAEAFF
V gene: TRBV19
D gene: NA
J gene: TRBJ1-1
clone size: NA

CDR3 protein: CASRSGTYEQYF
V gene: TRBV2
D gene: NA
J gene: TRBJ2-7
clone size: NA

CDR3 protein: CASSTTGLETQYF
V gene: TRBV6-2/TRBV6-3
D gene: TRBD1
J gene: TRBJ2-5
clone size: NA

CDR3 protein: CATSRDPKGDEQFF
V gene: TRBV15
D gene: NA
J gene: TRBJ2-1
clone size: NA

CDR3 protein: CASSPSRGENTEAFF
V gene: TRBV28
D gene: NA
J gene: TRBJ1-1
clone size: NA

CDR3 protein: CASSQDRDILEKLFF
V gene: TRBV4-3
D gene: NA
J gene: TRBJ1-4
clone size: NA

CDR3 protein: CASSEGWGGSSYGYTF
V gene: TRBV6-1
D gene: NA
J gene: TRBJ1-2
clone size: NA

CDR3 protein: CASSLVMSSGNTIYF
V gene: TRBV7-2
D gene: NA
J gene: TRBJ1-3
clone size: NA

CDR3 protein: CASSSPGYTGELFF
V gene: TRBV28
D gene: NA
J gene: TRBJ2-2
clone size: NA

CDR3 protein: CASSSTGTGMYGYTF
V gene: TRBV5-1
D gene: TRBD1
J gene: TRBJ1-2
clone size: few

CDR3 protein: CASSPRGVTEAFF
V gene: TRBV28
D gene: TRBD1
J gene: TRBJ1-1
clone size: NA

CDR3 protein: CASREPGTVGYTF
V gene: TRBV25-1
D gene: TRBD1
J gene: TRBJ1-2
clone size: few

CDR3 protein: CASSQSAESSYEQYF
V gene: TRBV4-3
D gene: NA
J gene: TRBJ2-7
clone size: NA

CDR3 protein: CSASATAFNTGELFF
V gene: TRBV20-1
D gene: NA
J gene: TRBJ2-2
clone size: NA

CDR3 protein: CASSLSRAGNTIYF
V gene: TRBV28
D gene: NA
J gene: TRBJ1-3
clone size: NA

CDR3 protein: CAIIAEAFF
V gene: TRBV10-3
D gene: NA
J gene: TRBJ1-1
clone size: NA

CDR3 protein: CASSQDPWTGGYTF
V gene: TRBV4-3
D gene: TRBD1
J gene: TRBJ1-2
clone size: few

CDR3 protein: CASSQESSGGEGTAYEQYF
V gene: TRBV4-2
D gene: TRBD2
J gene: TRBJ2-7
clone size: NA

CDR3 protein: CASSSGLAISGGELFF
V gene: TRBV27
D gene: TRBD2
J gene: TRBJ2-2
clone size: NA

CDR3 protein: CASSERAGGGYEQYF
V gene: TRBV2
D gene: TRBD2
J gene: TRBJ2-7
clone size: NA